This T cell receptor (beta chain) is drawn from a study of post-analysis software for immune sequencing data (dated by TCRdb to about 2015). Study-level background: Relapsing-remitting, secondary progressive and progressive-relapsing multiple sclerosis were recorded as disease courses, and subtype annotation was lacking for some patients. Patient repertoires were compared against roughly 12 previously published healthy control repertoires from donors aged roughly 6 to 26 years. A subset of samples was prepared in parallel using single-end sample barcoding, then pooled and co-amplified after Illumina adapter ligation.

Findings and caveats that apply to the study as a whole: The multiple sclerosis patient group was slightly younger than the control group. Direct clustering with F measure revealed strong co-clustering of samples prepared in the same batch, which led to a batch-effect correction. Multiple sclerosis patients had significantly lower normalized Chao1 diversity than controls, a result that suggests substantial peripheral T-cell clonal expansion. Significantly higher frequencies in patients than in controls were found for roughly 5 TRBV segments, including TRBV5-6, TRBV5-1 and TRBV20-1.

The germline V gene (reference sequence) specifies DFQATT as CDR1 and SNEGSKA as CDR2. Including cysteine and phenylalanine, the CDR3 has 14 amino acids. The sequence is cut down to CDR3 DNA, 42 bases in frame from base 1. V has 4 bases trimmed and J has 10 bases trimmed; junction bases matching no gene number 10. Receptors were amplified or captured by PCR. Instrument used: Illumina HiSeq 2500. To reduce PCR and sequencing biases, unique molecular identifiers were incorporated into the TCR beta cDNA libraries. Per 1 to 10 million input T cells, 500,000 or so cDNA molecules were obtained, such that each molecule approximated one T cell. Patient libraries were prepared and sequenced with the same protocol used for the earlier healthy control dataset. Samples belonging to the same batch were prepared together, multiplexed and sequenced on a shared HiSeq lane. The study's processing was this. Raw barcoded reads were processed with MIGEC, and single-read molecular identifier groups were discarded before consensus assembly and CDR3 extraction. VDJtools was used for post-analysis of the clonotype tables, with diversity normalized by down-sampling every dataset to the smallest sample size. Repertoire overlap clustering matched CDR3 amino acid but not nucleotide sequences to correct batch-related cross-sample contamination. Using fastp trimming at Q25 and MiXCR clonotype assembly, TCRdb reanalyzed the public sequencing data and kept in-frame beta chains. CDR3 protein sequences are deduplicated, and each keeps its most common genes and DNA. These V and J calls are TCRdb output, not the study's own analysis. Present in this sample are around 710,000 distinct CDR3 sequences, approximately 44% of which were seen just once. Roughly 5% of the sample comes from the top ten.

To demonstrate the VDJtools post-analysis software, TCR beta repertoires were profiled from the peripheral blood of some 12 young patients with multiple sclerosis. The multiple sclerosis patients were children and adolescents between roughly 6 and 15 years of age. In its sample, this clonotype was seen a few times. The target of this receptor is not known. Per-base qualities were not stored, and no clone one base away is much larger. The source is a girl between 10 and 17 years old with multiple sclerosis. The specimen sequenced was blood. Rearrangement joined TRBV20-1 to TRBJ2-3, and TRBD2 aligns with 11 junction nucleotides. The nucleotide sequence is given as TGCAGTGCTATAAAGAGACTAGCGGGATTTTCGCAGTATTTT. Its protein product is CSAIKRLAGFSQYF.